Included here is one T cell receptor (beta chain) sequence, with context. Its antigen remains unknown. This entry is derived from a study of post-analysis software for immune sequencing data. Notes on the study in general: Patients showed TRBV5-6, TRBV5-1 and TRBV20-1 among 4 or 5 TRBV segments more frequent than in controls.

TCR beta cDNA libraries had unique molecular identifiers. One entry per CDR3 protein results from TCRdb running MiXCR on the PCR reads. The sample has about 820,000 distinct CDR3 sequences; approximately 50% are singletons. This CDR3 is built from 16 residues. The V gene's germline CDR1 is KGHSH and CDR2 LQKENI. V was clipped by 1 base and J by 6 bases; unmatched bases: 11. This chain uses TRBV18 with TRBJ1-2; 7 nucleotides align to TRBD1. Sample: blood. This receptor was taken from a girl aged 10-17 years with multiple sclerosis. The CDR3 sequence is CASSPLRQGYENGYTF. The CDR3 nucleotides are TGTGCCAGCTCACCACTCCGACAGGGATATGAGAATGGCTACACCTTC.